This T cell receptor (beta chain) was identified in a study of blood T cell repertoires in COVID-19. Study overall: From T cells, B-cell-depleted T cells, or PBMCs came the material, which was cDNA or gDNA.

The germline gives CDR1 SGHRS, CDR2 YFSETQ. J gave up 6 bases and V 4 bases, and 4 bases lay outside the gene matches. This CDR3 comprises 15 residues. Some clones are missing from TCRdb's copy, which holds only in-frame ones; the method was immunoSEQ multiplex PCR. The sample shows around 300,000 clones, approximately 90% of them seen only once. In Seattle, patients joined the study during active infection and were tracked longitudinally. The receptor was isolated from a young woman with COVID-19, enrolled during active disease. The specimen sequenced was peripheral blood. The V call is TRBV5-1, the J call TRBJ2-1; 13 bases match TRBD2. The CDR3 bases are TGCGCCAGCAGCACCGGGACTAGCGGGATCAATGAGCAGTTCTTC. Amino acids: CASSTGTSGINEQFF.